Following are 29 T cell receptor beta chains from one sample sequenced in a study of response to subunit inactivated influenza vaccine. Using its own MiXCR run on the RT-PCR reads, TCRdb lists one record per CDR3 protein. The table has over 650,000 distinct CDR3 sequences, approximately 18% seen once; the top ten hold approximately 10%. The sample here was PBMCs from blood, taken 4 to 6 days after vaccination. These receptors all stem from a man aged 50 to 60 who received an inactivated influenza vaccine.

This chain connects TRBV7-2 to TRBJ1-6; D is uncertain. Germline-derived CDR1 and CDR2 are SGHTA and FQGNSA. This CDR3 contains 15 residues. With 0 bases removed from V and 3 bases from J, the gap between germline ends came to 6 bases. CDR3 nucleotides: TGTGCCAGCAGCTTAGCCGGAAACTATAATTCACCCCTCCACTTT. Translated, it gives CASSLAGNYNSPLHF.

In its sample, this clonotype was seen a few times. The chain links TRBV7-9 to TRBJ2-2, with D uncertain. Trimming took off 2 bases at V and 1 base at J, with 11 bases between the two ends. CDR3 length equals 16 residues. Germline-derived CDR1 and CDR2 are SEHNR and FQNEAQ (reference sequence). The CDR3 is CASSLTGWLNTGELFF. CDR3 bases: TGTGCCAGCAGCTTAACTGGGTGGTTGAACACCGGGGAGCTGTTTTTT.

The chain carries TRBV12-5 and TRBJ2-1; D not certain. V was clipped by 5 bases and J by 1 base, with 6 bases between them. Per the germline V gene, CDR1 is LGHNT and CDR2 is FRNRAP. The CDR3 has 13 amino acids. In DNA form, the CDR3 reads TGTGCTAGTGGTATGGGATCCTACAATGAGCAGTTCTTC. Translating gives CASGMGSYNEQFF.

The chain links TRBV10-3 to TRBJ2-7; D perhaps matches TRBD1 (6 bases). The CDR3 consists of 14 residues. The V end lost 4 bases, the J end lost 0 bases, and 10 bases lay between the germline ends. In germline, CDR1 is ENHRY, CDR2 SYGVKD. CDR3 bases: TGTGCCATCAGTGGACAGGCAAGCTCCTACGAGCAGTACTTC. This encodes CAISGQASSYEQYF.

The chain links TRBV5-5 to TRBJ2-7; 9 bases are shared with TRBD1. The germline gives CDR1 SGHKS, CDR2 YYEKEE (reference sequence). The CDR3 sequence is 17 residues long. V shed 3 bases, J shed 0 bases, and the junction held 10 bases outside the gene matches. CDR3 region: CASSWGQGAHSSYEQYF. The CDR3 region has the DNA TGTGCCAGCAGCTGGGGACAGGGTGCCCACAGCTCCTACGAGCAGTACTTC.

This clonotype was seen only a few times. The chain carries TRBV18 and TRBJ2-1; the match to TRBD1 covers 8 bases. The germline gives CDR1 KGHSH, CDR2 LQKENI. V was clipped by 6 bases and J by 3 bases; unmatched bases: 7. This CDR3 region has 15 residues. CDR3 loop: CASSLQGAYYNEQFF. CDR3 coding DNA: TGTGCCAGCTCGCTTCAGGGGGCTTACTACAATGAGCAGTTCTTC.

The table lists this clonotype with a few counts. The chain recombines TRBV18 with TRBJ1-3; 9 bases are shared with TRBD1. Germline V gene lookup returns CDR1 KGHSH and CDR2 LQKENI. The CDR3 length is 16 residues. The trim removed 3 bases at V and 5 bases at J, leaving 8 bases unmatched. CDR3 nucleotide sequence: TGTGCCAGCTCACCGTCCGGGACAGGGTCCCGAAACACCATATATTTT. It codes for CASSPSGTGSRNTIYF.

This clonotype has a handful of counts. J is TRBJ1-6 and V is TRBV12-3 or TRBV12-4; 9 nucleotides align to TRBD1. This CDR3 has 15 amino acids. V lost 6 bases, J lost 5 bases, and 5 bases stayed unmatched. For the CDR3, the DNA is TGTGCCAGCAGCCACAGGGGGCAGAATAATTCACCCCTCCACTTT. Protein product: CASSHRGQNNSPLHF.

This clonotype was seen more than once but under ten times. DNA for the CDR3: TGTGCCAGTACCGGGACACCGTTTAAATACGAGCAGTACTTC. Translated: CASTGTPFKYEQYF. The V gene is TRBV6-2 or TRBV6-3, the J gene TRBJ2-7, with D perhaps matching TRBD1 (6 bases). Per the germline V gene, CDR1 is MNHEY and CDR2 is SVGEGT. V was cut by 9 bases and J by 4 bases, with 19 bases left in between. This CDR3 has 14 residues.

This clonotype was observed many times. The chain couples TRBV7-2 to TRBJ1-2; 8 bases fit TRBD1. CDR1 and CDR2 from the germline V gene are SGHTA and FQGNSA. This CDR3 is built from 13 residues. Germline trimming cut 3 bases from V and 8 bases from J; bases unmatched to any gene: 5. CDR3 sequence reads: CASSLGQVAGYTF. Written as DNA, the CDR3 is TGTGCCAGCAGCTTGGGACAGGTCGCGGGCTACACCTTC.

This clonotype showed up just a few times. This sequence joins TRBV6-1 and TRBJ2-4, with TRBD1 matching over 9 bases. V shed 10 bases and J 6 bases; nucleotides not matched to a gene: 7. CDR3 length: 13 amino acids. Germline loops: CDR1 MNHNS, CDR2 SASEGT. CDR3 sequence (DNA): TGTGCCACCGGTGGGGGACAGGGAAACATTCAGTACTTC. Its protein is CATGGGQGNIQYF.

The V call is TRBV7-8, the J call TRBJ2-1; the match to TRBD2 covers 8 bases. Germline CDR1 reads SGHVS; CDR2 reads FQNEAQ. V shed 1 base and J 8 bases; nucleotides not matched to a gene: 7. This CDR3 spans 15 amino acids. CDR3 sequence (DNA): TGTGCCAGCAGCTTAGGGCGGGGGGCACGCGATGAGCAGTTCTTC. It is translated as CASSLGRGARDEQFF.

The sample holds many counts of this clonotype. The V gene is TRBV29-1, the J gene TRBJ1-3; 10 nucleotides agree with TRBD1. The length of the CDR3 is 16 residues. The germline V gene encodes CDR1 SQVTM and CDR2 ANQGSEA. V lost 4 bases to trimming and J lost 2 bases; unmatched junction nucleotides: 8. The CDR3 sequence is CSVAGTGVLAGNTIYF. The CDR3 DNA sequence: TGCAGCGTTGCCGGGACAGGGGTTTTAGCTGGAAACACCATATATTTT.

The chain recombines TRBV6-2 or TRBV6-3 with TRBJ2-3; D is unresolved. There are 15 residues in the CDR3. Trimming took off 7 bases at V and 2 bases at J, with 16 bases between the two ends. In germline, CDR1 is MNHEY, CDR2 SVGEGT. Here the CDR3 DNA reads TGTGCCAGCACCAAGTGGCTCACTTCCACAGATACGCAGTATTTT. Amino acid sequence: CASTKWLTSTDTQYF.

The rearrangement links TRBV6-1 to TRBJ1-2; the D is unclear. Germline lookup yields CDR1 MNHNS and CDR2 SASEGT. This CDR3 is built from 13 residues. V gave up 8 bases and J gave up 0 bases, with 10 bases separating them. This CDR3 reads CASGQSTNYGYTF. The CDR3 DNA follows: TGTGCCAGCGGCCAGAGTACTAACTATGGCTACACCTTC.

This clonotype was counted only a few times. The chain combines TRBV11-2 with TRBJ2-7; 16 bases are a match to TRBD2. V lost 5 bases and J lost 6; bases outside the gene matches: 13. Germline V gene data show CDR1 as SGHAT and CDR2 as FQNNGV. The CDR3 is 18 residues long. The CDR3 DNA sequence: TGTGCCAGCAGCCCGAGAATTTACGGGACTAGCGGGGGGGCCGAGCAGTACTTC. Protein sequence: CASSPRIYGTSGGAEQYF.

This clonotype was seen only a few times. The chain uses TRBV29-1 and TRBJ1-2, with D perhaps TRBD1 (5 bases). This CDR3 has 11 amino acids. The germline V gene has CDR1 SQVTM and CDR2 ANQGSEA. V lost 7 bases and J 6 bases, leaving 12 bases between the germline ends. Written as DNA, the CDR3 is TGCAGCGGAAGTAAGGGGAATGGCTACACCTTC. It is translated as CSGSKGNGYTF.

The table lists this clonotype with a few counts. The CDR3 region is CSVDRTEETQYF. DNA for the CDR3: TGCAGTGTCGACAGAACAGAAGAGACCCAGTACTTC. The V and J genes are TRBV20-1 and TRBJ2-5; the D gene is possibly TRBD1 (5 bases). Trimming left V 7 bases short and J 3 bases short, with 12 bases between. This CDR3 has 12 amino acids. Looked up from germline, CDR1 is DFQATT and CDR2 is SNEGSKA (reference sequence).

This clonotype was detected many times. J is TRBJ1-2 and V is TRBV7-6; D is uncertain. Trimming shortened V by 1 base and J by 3 bases, and 12 bases separated the two germline ends. CDR1 and CDR2 (germline): SGHVS, FNYEAQ. CDR3 length: 15 residues. The CDR3 DNA is TGTGCCAGCAGCTTAGGGACGGGGATGGACTATGGCTACACCTTC. This codes for CASSLGTGMDYGYTF.

In its sample, this clonotype was seen a few times. The J gene is TRBJ1-1, the V gene TRBV7-2; D perhaps matches TRBD1 (5 bases). Germline V gene data show CDR1 as SGHTA and CDR2 as FQGNSA. V lost 3 bases and J lost 1, with 9 bases in between. The CDR3 sequence is 14 residues long. The CDR3 DNA is TGTGCCAGCAGCTTCCGTACAGGGAACACTGAAGCTTTCTTT. This gives the protein CASSFRTGNTEAFF.

The rearrangement links TRBV20-1 to TRBJ1-5; 12 nucleotides line up with TRBD1. Trimming cost V 0 bases and J 6 bases; bases outside gene matches: 3. The length of the CDR3 is 15 residues. Looked up from germline, CDR1 is DFQATT and CDR2 is SNEGSKA (reference sequence). The DNA for the CDR3 is TGCAGTGCTAGAGAGGGGACAGGGGGCTTTCAGCCCCAGCATTTT. It translates to CSAREGTGGFQPQHF.

The gene calls are TRBV5-1 and TRBJ2-7; D possibly corresponds to TRBD2 (6 bases). Trimming shortened V by 4 bases and J by 7 bases, and 12 bases separated the two germline ends. In germline, CDR1 is SGHRS, CDR2 YFSETQ. The CDR3 length is 12 residues. CDR3: CASSPWGDEQYF. The CDR3 DNA sequence: TGCGCCAGCAGCCCTTGGGGGGATGAGCAGTACTTC.

The V and J genes are TRBV20-1 and TRBJ1-2; D possibly corresponds to TRBD1 (5 bases). In germline, CDR1 is DFQATT, CDR2 SNEGSKA (reference sequence). This CDR3 region has 12 residues. The ends were cut back, 5 bases at V and 4 bases at J, with 11 bases in the middle. The CDR3 bases are TGCAGTGCTGGAGCCACAGGCTATGGCTACACCTTC. Translation: CSAGATGYGYTF.

This clonotype was recorded a few times. The chain is built from TRBV13 and TRBJ2-1; 7 bases align to TRBD1. V gave up 1 base and J gave up 13 bases; unmatched junction bases: 4. CDR3 length: 12 residues. Germline loops: CDR1 PRHDT, CDR2 FYEKMQ (reference sequence). CDR3 protein: CASSLDRGNQFF. In DNA form, the CDR3 reads TGTGCCAGCAGCTTAGACAGGGGAAATCAGTTCTTC.

V gene TRBV2 combines with J gene TRBJ2-5; D might be TRBD1 (5 bases). Trimming shortened V by 4 bases and J by 4 bases, and 10 bases separated the two germline ends. This CDR3 is built from 13 residues. Per the germline V gene, CDR1 is SNHLY and CDR2 is FYNNEI. This chain's CDR3 is CASSAPGIETQYF. For the CDR3, the DNA is TGTGCCAGCAGTGCCCCAGGGATAGAGACCCAGTACTTC.

This clonotype was recorded at least ten times. V is TRBV29-1 and J is TRBJ2-2; D remains ambiguous. Germline loops: CDR1 SQVTM, CDR2 ANQGSEA. The CDR3 loop spans 13 amino acids. Trimming removed 6 bases from V and 5 bases from J, with 13 bases in between. DNA of the CDR3: TGCAGCGTCCCCAATGGAGTAACCGGGGAGCTGTTTTTT. Encoded protein: CSVPNGVTGELFF.

This clonotype was counted many times. The chain joins TRBV5-1 to TRBJ2-1; D assignment may be TRBD1 or TRBD2 (6 bases each). Trimming pared 0 bases from V and 3 bases from J, leaving 16 bases between. The CDR3 runs 17 residues. The germline V gene encodes CDR1 SGHRS and CDR2 YFSETQ. CDR3 loop: CASSLGGAGLIYNEQFF. DNA for the CDR3: TGCGCCAGCAGCTTGGGGGGGGCAGGCCTAATCTACAATGAGCAGTTCTTC.

This clonotype was counted a few times. The V gene is TRBV5-1, the J gene TRBJ1-6; 8 positions agree with TRBD1. Germline CDR1 and CDR2: SGHRS and YFSETQ. The V segment lost 4 bases and the J segment 9 bases; nucleotides outside the gene matches: 3. This CDR3 contains 13 residues. In nucleotides, the CDR3 is TGCGCCAGCAGCCGACAGGGGAGTTCACCCCTCCACTTT. Residues: CASSRQGSSPLHF.

This sequence joins TRBV4-2 and TRBJ1-5, with TRBD1 matching over 8 bases. V lost 1 base to trimming and J lost 4 bases; unmatched junction nucleotides: 6. The germline CDR1 and CDR2 sequences are LGHNA and YNFKEQ. This CDR3 comprises 16 residues. The CDR3 spells CASSQASGQVNQPQHF. In nucleotides, the CDR3 is TGTGCCAGCAGCCAAGCCTCGGGACAGGTAAATCAGCCCCAGCATTTT.